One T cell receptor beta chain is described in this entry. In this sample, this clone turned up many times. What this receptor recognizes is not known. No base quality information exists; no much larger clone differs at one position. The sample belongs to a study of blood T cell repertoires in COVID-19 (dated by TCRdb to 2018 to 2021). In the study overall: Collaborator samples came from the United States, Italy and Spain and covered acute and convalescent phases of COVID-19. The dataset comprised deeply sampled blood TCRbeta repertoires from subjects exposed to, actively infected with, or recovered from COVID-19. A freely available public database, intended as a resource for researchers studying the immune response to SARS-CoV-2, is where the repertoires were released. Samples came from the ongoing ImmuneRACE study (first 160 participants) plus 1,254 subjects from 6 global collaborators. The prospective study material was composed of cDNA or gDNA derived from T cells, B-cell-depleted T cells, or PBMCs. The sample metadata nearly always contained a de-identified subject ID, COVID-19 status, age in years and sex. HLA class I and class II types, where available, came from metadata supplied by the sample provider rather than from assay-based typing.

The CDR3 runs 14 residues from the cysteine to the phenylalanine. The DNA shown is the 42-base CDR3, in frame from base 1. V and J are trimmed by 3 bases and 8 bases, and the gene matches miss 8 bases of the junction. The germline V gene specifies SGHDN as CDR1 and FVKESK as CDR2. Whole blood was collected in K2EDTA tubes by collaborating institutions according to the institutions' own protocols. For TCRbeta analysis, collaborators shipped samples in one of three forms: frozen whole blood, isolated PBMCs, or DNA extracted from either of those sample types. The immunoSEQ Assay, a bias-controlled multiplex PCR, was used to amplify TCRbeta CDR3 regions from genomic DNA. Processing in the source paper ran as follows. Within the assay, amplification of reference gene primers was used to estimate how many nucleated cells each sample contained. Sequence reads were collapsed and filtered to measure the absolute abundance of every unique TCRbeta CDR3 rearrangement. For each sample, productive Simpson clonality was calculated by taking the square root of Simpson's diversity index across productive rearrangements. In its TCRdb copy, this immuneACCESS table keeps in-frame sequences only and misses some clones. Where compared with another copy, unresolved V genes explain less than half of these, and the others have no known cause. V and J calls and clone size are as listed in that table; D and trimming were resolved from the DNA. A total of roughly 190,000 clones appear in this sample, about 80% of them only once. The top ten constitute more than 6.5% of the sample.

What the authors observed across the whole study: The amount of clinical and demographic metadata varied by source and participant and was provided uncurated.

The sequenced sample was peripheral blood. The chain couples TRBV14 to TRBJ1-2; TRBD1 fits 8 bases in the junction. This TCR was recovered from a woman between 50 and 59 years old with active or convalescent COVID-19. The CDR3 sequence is CASSQTRGHGGYTF. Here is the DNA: TGTGCCAGCAGCCAGACCAGGGGGCACGGCGGCTACACCTTC.